This T cell receptor (beta chain) was identified in a study of monozygotic twins with inflammatory bowel disease. Reanalyzing the 5' RACE reads, TCRdb keeps one entry per CDR3 protein, without DNA. The repertoire shows roughly 330,000 distinct CDR3 sequences; the top ten hold 2% to 2.5%. Germline values: CDR1 MDHEN, CDR2 SYDVKM. The CDR3 is 11 amino acids. The sample consisted of blood. The J gene is TRBJ1-3, the V gene TRBV28. The TCR originated in a human donor with ulcerative colitis or Crohn's disease, or a healthy co-twin of an affected twin (not recorded which). The CDR3 is CASRVGNTIYF. The full variable domain, its missing parts supplied by reference TRBV28 and TRBJ1-3, is DVKVTQSSRYLVKRTGEKVFLECVQDMDHENMFWYRQDPGLGLRLIYFSYDVKMKEKGDIPEGYSVSREKKERFSLILESASTNQTSMYLCASRVGNTIYFGEGSWLTVV.